What follows are 20 T cell receptor beta chains derived from one specimen sequenced in a study of molecular identifiers for immune sequencing clone quantification. TCRdb re-analysed the PCR reads in MiXCR, keeping a single row per CDR3 protein. The sample yields 490,000 or so distinct CDR3 sequences, around a fifth seen once. Sequenced material: naive CD8+ T cells from blood, with Jurkat cell RNA spiked in. Subset reported: FACS-sorted CD8+CD4-CCR7+CD45RA+ naive T cells. These TCRs come from a human donor in good health. Some libraries in this study had Jurkat cell RNA spiked in.

The chain carries TRBV7-9 and TRBJ2-5; TRBD1 matches 8 bases. In germline, CDR1 is SEHNR, CDR2 FQNEAQ (reference sequence). Losses at the gene ends were 3 bases for V and 2 bases for J; bases not matched to a gene: 8. The CDR3 runs to 16 residues. The CDR3 DNA sequence: TGTGCCAGCAGCTTTACAGGGGGGATGGCACAAGAGACCCAGTACTTC. This encodes CASSFTGGMAQETQYF.

This rearrangement joins TRBV4-1 to TRBJ2-3, with 10 bases aligning to TRBD1. With 1 base clipped from V and 5 bases from J, the junction kept 6 bases outside the gene matches. Germline V lookup: CDR1 MGHRA, CDR2 YSYEKL. This CDR3 is 16 amino acids long. CDR3 sequence reads: CASSQVGQGFGDTQYF. CDR3 nucleotides: TGCGCCAGCAGCCAAGTGGGACAGGGGTTTGGAGATACGCAGTATTTT.

This clonotype has a count of ten or more. The chain links TRBV12-3 or TRBV12-4 to TRBJ2-3, with D hard to call. V gave up 6 bases and J gave up 2 bases, with 12 bases separating them. The CDR3 consists of 14 residues. The CDR3 DNA is TGTGCCAGCAGCCCCCCAGGAAACACAGATACGCAGTATTTT. Translated, it gives CASSPPGNTDTQYF.

The CDR3 reads CASSSREVEQYF. CDR3 DNA sequence: TGTGCCAGCAGCTCCCGGGAGGTCGAGCAGTACTTC. V gene TRBV11-2 combines with J gene TRBJ2-7; 7 nucleotides align to TRBD2. V gave up 4 bases and J gave up 6 bases; unmatched junction bases: 3. CDR1 and CDR2 (germline): SGHAT, FQNNGV. The CDR3 extends over 12 amino acids. The full variable domain, with the rest looked up from reference TRBV11-2 and TRBJ2-7, is EAGVAQSPRYKIIEKRQSVAFWCNPISGHATLYWYQQILGQGPKLLIQFQNNGVVDDSQLPKDRFSAERLKGVDSTLKIQPAKLEDSAVYLCASSSREVEQYFGPGTRLTVT.

With regard to this clonotype: The germline gene is not matched at one end of the junction; a read error may be the cause. The V and J genes are TRBV20-1 and TRBJ2-3; possible D gene TRBD1, 5 bases. CDR3 size: 12 residues. CDR1 and CDR2 from the germline V gene are DFQATT and SNEGSKA (reference sequence). The CDR3 DNA follows: TGCAGTGCGGACCAGGGTCTTGGTACGCAGTGTTTT. Translating gives CSADQGLGTQCF.

This clonotype was seen repeatedly, ten times or more. The chain has TRBV6-5 and TRBJ2-7; 8 bases are shared with TRBD2. CDR3 length: 15 amino acids. Germline CDR1 and CDR2: MNHEY and SVGAGI. With V trimmed by 6 bases and J by 0 bases, 7 bases remained unmatched. The CDR3 nucleotides are TGTGCCAGCAGAACGGGACTAGGTACCTCCTACGAGCAGTACTTC. This translates into CASRTGLGTSYEQYF.

V is TRBV6-2 or TRBV6-3 and J is TRBJ1-5; 9 bases are shared with TRBD1. Losses at the gene ends were 6 bases for V and 0 bases for J; bases not matched to a gene: 6. Germline CDR1 MNHEY, CDR2 SVGEGT. This CDR3 region has 16 residues. The CDR3 DNA reads as TGTGCCAGCAGAGACAGGGGGGTCTATAGCAATCAGCCCCAGCATTTT. This encodes CASRDRGVYSNQPQHF.

The genes are TRBV7-2 and TRBJ1-3; D uncertain. Between the trimmed V and J ends, which lost 2 bases and 0 bases, there was a span of 8 bases. This CDR3 is built from 15 residues. The V gene's germline CDR1 is SGHTA and CDR2 FQGNSA. The DNA for the CDR3 is TGTGCCAGCAGCTTAAGTTTGCTCTCTGGAAACACCATATATTTT. Its protein is CASSLSLLSGNTIYF.

This clonotype has at least ten counts. The chain couples TRBV9 to TRBJ2-3; D is uncertain. CDR1 and CDR2 (germline): SGDLS, YYNGEE. Trimming took off 0 bases at V and 1 base at J, with 21 bases between the two ends. CDR3 size: 19 residues. Here the CDR3 DNA reads TGTGCCAGCAGCGTAGGAGGTTTTACCCTTGGAAAGCGCACAGATACGCAGTATTTT. Protein sequence: CASSVGGFTLGKRTDTQYF.

Concerning this clonotype itself: Compared with germline, one end of the junction differs, possibly owing to a read error. This chain uses TRBV7-2 with TRBJ2-5, with 8 bases aligning to TRBD1. This CDR3 has 15 residues. Germline loops: CDR1 SGHTA, CDR2 FQGNSA. CDR3 in DNA: TGTGCCAGCAGCTTAAGAAAGGACAGGGAAGAGACCCTGTACTTC. As protein: CASSLRKDREETLYF. Complete variable domain (other parts from reference TRBV7-2 and TRBJ2-5): GAGVSQSPSNKVTEKGKDVELRCDPISGHTALYWYRQSLGQGLEFLIYFQGNSAPDKSGLPSDRFSAERTGGSVSTLTIQRTQQEDSAVYLCASSLRKDREETLYFGPGTRLLVL.

In this sample, this clonotype turned up once. This may be a read error: a much more frequent sequence differs by one nucleotide. The CDR3 spells CVSSQDRVHYGYTF. CDR3 nucleotide sequence: TGTGTCAGCAGCCAAGACAGGGTCCACTATGGCTACACCTTC. The V call is TRBV14, the J call TRBJ1-2; 7 nucleotides align to TRBD1. There are 14 residues in the CDR3. The germline CDR1 and CDR2 sequences are SGHDN and FVKESK. The complete variable domain, with remaining parts taken from reference TRBV14 and TRBJ1-2, reads EAGVTQFPSHSVIEKGQTVTLRCDPISGHDNLYWYRRVMGKEIKFLLHFVKESKQDESGMPNNRFLAERTGGTYSTLKVQPAELEDSGVYFCVSSQDRVHYGYTFGSGTRLTVV.

This clonotype showed up just a few times. The chain employs TRBV27 and TRBJ2-7; TRBD1 is a possible D gene (5 bases). Trimming pared 5 bases from V and 7 bases from J, leaving 12 bases between. Germline-derived CDR1 and CDR2 are MNHEY and SMNVEV (reference sequence). CDR3 length equals 12 residues. CDR3 in DNA: TGTGCCAGCAGTCCCCAGGGTCAGGAGCAGTACTTC. This translates into CASSPQGQEQYF.

This clonotype was seen a single time. A read error may be the cause here, since a much bigger clone is one base away. The chain carries TRBV19 and TRBJ2-3; TRBD2 aligns across 7 bases. Germline V gene sequence: CDR1 LNHDA, CDR2 SQIVND (reference sequence). CDR3 length: 14 residues. CDR3 region: CAGSIGGTTDTQYF. CDR3 sequence (DNA): TGTGCCGGTAGTATCGGGGGGACCACAGATACGCAGTATTTT. Together with reference TRBV19 and TRBJ2-3, the CDR3 gives the full variable domain: DGGITQSPKYLFRKEGQNVTLSCEQNLNHDAMYWYRQDPGQGLRLIYYSQIVNDFQKGDIAEGYSVSREKKESFPLTVTSAQKNPTAFYLCAGSIGGTTDTQYFGPGTRLTVL.

This clonotype was recorded many times. The chain employs TRBV7-8 and TRBJ2-3; the D gene is possibly TRBD2 (6 bases). This CDR3 is 15 amino acids long. The germline gives CDR1 SGHVS, CDR2 FQNEAQ. The germline V and J ends were trimmed by 4 bases and 2 bases, with 13 bases remaining between them. The CDR3 DNA is TGTGCCAGCAGCTACTCGACTAGATTCACAGATACGCAGTATTTT. Protein product: CASSYSTRFTDTQYF.

The chain uses TRBV4-1 and TRBJ2-2; D may match TRBD1 or TRBD2 (5 bases each). The CDR3 extends over 16 amino acids. Trimming stripped 6 bases from V and 0 bases from J, with 14 bases between. Germline CDR1 is MGHRA and CDR2 is YSYEKL. DNA of the CDR3: TGCGCCAGCAGTCACCGGGACGTATCGAACACCGGGGAGCTGTTTTTT. Protein product: CASSHRDVSNTGELFF.

The genes are TRBV5-8 and TRBJ1-1; a possible D gene is TRBD1 (6 bases). The germline gives CDR1 SGHTS, CDR2 YDEGEE. V lost 7 bases, J lost 10 bases, and 23 bases lay in between. The CDR3 consists of 14 residues. The CDR3 sequence is CASDWVRDTNPAFF. The CDR3 nucleotides are TGTGCCAGCGATTGGGTCCGGGACACCAACCCAGCTTTCTTT.

The CDR3 DNA sequence: TGCAGTGCTAGAGATTTTATTGCAGGGACCACTGAAGCTTTCTTT. Translating gives CSARDFIAGTTEAFF. The chain has TRBV20-1 and TRBJ1-1; TRBD1 might be the D (5 bases). Germline assignment: CDR1 DFQATT and CDR2 SNEGSKA (reference sequence). Trimming removed 0 bases at V and 4 bases at J, with 15 bases between. This CDR3 spans 15 amino acids.

The sample holds many counts of this clonotype. The chain combines TRBV6-5 with TRBJ2-3; 9 bases match TRBD2. The germline V gene has CDR1 MNHEY and CDR2 SVGAGI. The CDR3 is made up of 17 amino acids. Trimming cost V 2 bases and J 3 bases; bases outside gene matches: 9. The CDR3 DNA follows: TGTGCCAGCAGTTACGGAATAGCGGGGGACGTGACAGATACGCAGTATTTT. Translation: CASSYGIAGDVTDTQYF.

The rearrangement joins TRBV30 to TRBJ2-4, with 14 bases that match TRBD2. The germline V gene encodes CDR1 GTSNPN and CDR2 SVGIG (reference sequence). V lost 5 bases to trimming and J lost 0 bases; unmatched junction nucleotides: 15. CDR3 length equals 20 residues. CDR3 in amino acids: CAWDSEGLAGVLLAKNIQYF. Here the CDR3 DNA reads TGTGCCTGGGACAGTGAGGGACTAGCGGGGGTCCTACTAGCCAAAAACATTCAGTACTTC. The whole variable domain, filled in from reference TRBV30 and TRBJ2-4, reads SQTIHQWPATLVQPVGSPLSLECTVEGTSNPNLYWYRQAAGRGLQLLFYSVGIGQISSEVPQNLSASRPQDRQFILSSKKLLLSDSGFYLCAWDSEGLAGVLLAKNIQYFGAGTRLSVL.

This clonotype came up a few times. V and J are TRBV11-2 and TRBJ1-1; D unclear. Per the germline V gene, CDR1 is SGHAT and CDR2 is FQNNGV. V was cut by 3 bases and J by 1 base, with 9 bases left in between. This CDR3 is 14 amino acids long. The CDR3 here is CASSFYKKNTEAFF. CDR3 bases: TGTGCCAGCAGCTTTTACAAGAAGAACACTGAAGCTTTCTTT.